One sample yielded the 30 T cell receptor beta chains listed below, sequenced in a study of T cells in Graves' hyperthyroidism and ophthalmopathy. Authors of the study amplified TCR beta CDR3 regions from RNA transcripts. The TCR CDR3 was amplified in a first-round RT-PCR using the HTBI primer set. Via MiXCR, TCRdb re-called the multiplex PCR reads, giving one row per CDR3 protein. The table shows under 550,000 distinct CDR3 sequences, with approximately 13% occurring only once. The sample comprised blood. The receptors derive from a woman between 18 and 29 years old with Graves' hyperthyroidism.

In its sample, this clonotype was seen a few times. A much larger clone is a single base away; this may be a read error. This chain connects TRBV20-1 to TRBJ2-1, with 9 bases identical to TRBD1. Germline values: CDR1 DFQATT, CDR2 SNEGSKA (reference sequence). The ends lost 5 bases at V and 10 bases at J; junction bases unmatched: 12. The CDR3 has 14 residues. The CDR3 coding sequence is TGCAGTGCTGGTTCGGGACAGGGTATCAACGAGCAGTTCTTC. It yields the protein CSAGSGQGINEQFF.

The table lists this clonotype with many counts. The V gene is TRBV28, the J gene TRBJ2-7; 8 bases align to TRBD1. The CDR3 is 15 amino acids. Trimming cost V 6 bases and J 4 bases; bases outside gene matches: 11. The germline CDR1 and CDR2 sequences are MDHEN and SYDVKM. The CDR3 reads CASRLDGQGAYEQYF. DNA for the CDR3: TGTGCCAGCAGGTTGGACGGGCAGGGGGCTTACGAGCAGTACTTC. The full variable domain, with the rest looked up from reference TRBV28 and TRBJ2-7, is DVKVTQSSRYLVKRTGEKVFLECVQDMDHENMFWYRQDPGLGLRLIYFSYDVKMKEKGDIPEGYSVSREKKERFSLILESASTNQTSMYLCASRLDGQGAYEQYFGPGTRLTVT.

Many counts were recorded for this clonotype. This chain connects TRBV11-2 to TRBJ2-1, with D unclear. The germline V and J ends were trimmed by 0 bases and 2 bases, with 2 bases remaining between them. CDR3 length: 13 amino acids. Germline-derived CDR1 and CDR2 are SGHAT and FQNNGV. The chain's CDR3 is CASSLETYNEQFF. The CDR3 DNA reads as TGTGCCAGCAGCTTAGAGACCTACAATGAGCAGTTCTTC.

In regard to this clonotype: This may be a read error, as it is one base from a much larger clone. This chain connects TRBV5-6 to TRBJ2-1; D is possibly TRBD2 (7 bases). The CDR3 is 15 residues long. The V gene's germline CDR1 is SGHDT and CDR2 YYEEEE. V was clipped by 1 base and J by 8 bases, with 16 bases between them. The CDR3, as DNA: TGTGCCAGCAGCTTGCTGACAAGGGGGGGGGATGAGCAGTTCTTC. Its protein product is CASSLLTRGGDEQFF.

This clonotype was observed at least ten times. The chain has TRBV6-2 or TRBV6-3 and TRBJ2-7, with D uncertain. CDR3 length: 12 amino acids. V was pared by 4 bases and J by 6 bases, with 10 bases between. The germline CDR1 and CDR2 sequences are MNHEY and SVGEGT. The CDR3 nucleotides read TGTGCCAGCAGTTCCCTCGGGTTCGAGCAGTACTTC. Protein product: CASSSLGFEQYF.

The chain is built from TRBV9 and TRBJ2-6; 8 positions match TRBD1. The ends lost 4 bases at V and 4 bases at J; junction bases unmatched: 7. The CDR3 has 16 amino acids. The V gene's germline CDR1 is SGDLS and CDR2 YYNGEE. The CDR3 region has the DNA TGTGCCAGCAGCCGTGCCAGGGGGCCGGGGGCCAACGTCCTGACTTTC. Amino acids: CASSRARGPGANVLTF.

This clonotype was observed at least ten times. The chain recombines TRBV3-1 with TRBJ2-1; TRBD2 matches 13 bases. CDR3 size: 16 residues. V shed 2 bases and J 7 bases; nucleotides not matched to a gene: 5. The germline gives CDR1 LGHDT, CDR2 YNNKEL (reference sequence). The CDR3 loop reads CASSQPGLAGSNEQFF. The CDR3 region has the DNA TGTGCCAGCAGCCAACCGGGACTAGCGGGATCGAATGAGCAGTTCTTC.

This clonotype has a count of ten or more. This sequence joins TRBV28 and TRBJ2-5, with D possibly being TRBD1 (5 bases). This CDR3 is 18 amino acids long. The germline V and J ends were trimmed by 2 bases and 1 base, with 20 bases remaining between them. Germline CDR1 MDHEN, CDR2 SYDVKM. For the CDR3, the DNA is TGTGCCAGCAGTTTAAGTTTACAAGGGGCCAACTCCCAAGAGACCCAGTACTTC. Translating gives CASSLSLQGANSQETQYF.

This clonotype was counted at least ten times. The chain links TRBV2 to TRBJ2-7; 7 positions match TRBD2. J gave up 1 base and V 2 bases, and 5 bases lay outside the gene matches. The CDR3 runs to 15 residues. Germline values: CDR1 SNHLY, CDR2 FYNNEI. The CDR3 sequence is CASSEKASGSYEQYF. In nucleotides, the CDR3 is TGTGCCAGCAGTGAAAAGGCTAGCGGATCCTACGAGCAGTACTTC.

This clonotype turned up a few times. The chain uses TRBV9 and TRBJ1-4; D ambiguous. Germline CDR1 is SGDLS and CDR2 is YYNGEE. The CDR3 spans 13 residues. Trimming left V 0 bases short and J 1 base short, with 1 base between. The DNA of the CDR3 is TGTGCCAGCAGCGTAGAAACTAATGAAAAACTGTTTTTT. Translation: CASSVETNEKLFF.

This clonotype was picked up many times. The chain is built from TRBV12-3 or TRBV12-4 and TRBJ1-6, with D hard to call. With 5 bases removed from V and 6 bases from J, the gap between germline ends came to 11 bases. The CDR3 spans 14 residues. The CDR3 loop is CASSVWVGNSPLHF. Here the CDR3 DNA reads TGTGCCAGCAGTGTCTGGGTTGGTAATTCACCCCTCCACTTT.

The sample holds many counts of this clonotype. The chain is built from TRBV30 and TRBJ2-2; possible D gene TRBD1, 6 bases. Germline CDR1 reads GTSNPN; CDR2 reads SVGIG (reference sequence). The CDR3 runs to 14 residues. V dropped 7 bases and J dropped 3 bases, with 15 bases sitting between them. The CDR3 loop reads CAYEGDTDTGELFF. The CDR3 DNA is TGTGCCTATGAGGGGGATACGGACACCGGGGAGCTGTTTTTT.

This rearrangement joins TRBV27 to TRBJ2-3; D is possibly TRBD1 (6 bases). This CDR3 comprises 15 residues. The V and J ends lost 6 bases and 0 bases respectively, with 13 bases between them. Germline assignment: CDR1 MNHEY and CDR2 SMNVEV (reference sequence). The CDR3 protein is CASREDRSSTDTQYF. The CDR3 DNA is TGTGCCAGCAGAGAAGACAGGTCTAGCACAGATACGCAGTATTTT.

Turning to this clonotype: A much larger clone lies one base from this, so it may be a read error. The chain couples TRBV4-1 to TRBJ2-5; tentative D call: TRBD2 (6 bases). Trimming removed 3 bases at V and 5 bases at J, with 16 bases between. This CDR3 has 15 residues. Germline V gives CDR1 MGHRA, CDR2 YSYEKL. CDR3 amino acids: CASSHDGGIAETQYF. Here the CDR3 DNA reads TGCGCCAGCAGCCACGATGGGGGGATTGCGGAGACCCAGTACTTC.

This chain connects TRBV19 to TRBJ1-2, with 9 nucleotides matching TRBD1. CDR3 length: 17 residues. Unmatched junction bases numbered 10, after V lost 2 bases and J lost 3 bases. Germline lookup yields CDR1 LNHDA and CDR2 SQIVND (reference sequence). The CDR3 sequence: CASSIRSTGQGYYGYTF. The CDR3 nucleotides are TGTGCCAGTAGTATACGATCAACGGGACAGGGTTACTATGGCTACACCTTC.

The table lists this clonotype with many counts. This chain connects TRBV28 to TRBJ2-7; TRBD2 matches 13 bases. The germline gives CDR1 MDHEN, CDR2 SYDVKM. The CDR3 is made up of 16 amino acids. V lost 6 bases, J lost 0 bases, and 5 bases stayed unmatched. The CDR3 coding sequence is TGTGCCAGCAGAAGGGGGACTAGCGGGACCTCCTACGAGCAGTACTTC. It translates to CASRRGTSGTSYEQYF.

This clonotype came up a few times. J is TRBJ1-2 and V is TRBV11-2; D might be TRBD1 (5 bases). The CDR3 has 15 residues. The germline V and J ends were trimmed by 2 bases and 3 bases, with 13 bases remaining between them. The germline V gene has CDR1 SGHAT and CDR2 FQNNGV. The CDR3 sequence: CASSLLPTGDYGYTF. CDR3 coding DNA: TGTGCCAGCAGCTTACTACCCACAGGAGACTATGGCTACACCTTC. The full variable domain, its missing parts supplied by reference TRBV11-2 and TRBJ1-2, is EAGVAQSPRYKIIEKRQSVAFWCNPISGHATLYWYQQILGQGPKLLIQFQNNGVVDDSQLPKDRFSAERLKGVDSTLKIQPAKLEDSAVYLCASSLLPTGDYGYTFGSGTRLTVV.

This clonotype was detected only a few times. The chain has TRBV27 and TRBJ2-7; D uncertain. Germline V CDR1 and CDR2: MNHEY, SMNVEV (reference sequence). The CDR3 covers 14 residues. With 3 bases removed from V and 0 bases from J, the gap between germline ends came to 9 bases. CDR3 amino acids: CASSFGVSSYEQYF. CDR3 in DNA: TGTGCCAGCAGTTTTGGGGTCAGCTCCTACGAGCAGTACTTC.

This clonotype has a count of ten or more. V is TRBV27 and J is TRBJ2-7, with 10 bases lining up with TRBD1. CDR3 size: 12 residues. V gave up 9 bases and J gave up 6 bases; unmatched junction bases: 5. Germline lookup yields CDR1 MNHEY and CDR2 SMNVEV (reference sequence). For the CDR3, the DNA is TGTGCCAGTGGACAGGGGGTATTCGAGCAGTACTTC. It codes for CASGQGVFEQYF.

CDR3 loop: CSVDRSSNEQFF. Here the CDR3 DNA reads TGCAGCGTTGATAGGTCTAGCAATGAGCAGTTCTTC. The V call is TRBV29-1, the J call TRBJ2-1; D is undetermined. Germline lookup yields CDR1 SQVTM and CDR2 ANQGSEA. CDR3 length: 12 residues. V was trimmed by 3 bases and J by 6 bases, leaving 9 bases between them.

This clonotype was detected ten times or more. The chain combines TRBV2 with TRBJ1-5; D is possibly TRBD1 (6 bases). The CDR3 length is 15 residues. Per the germline V gene, CDR1 is SNHLY and CDR2 is FYNNEI. Trimming removed 6 bases at V and 6 bases at J, with 18 bases between. CDR3 sequence reads: CASSSSGAGFQPQHF. The CDR3 DNA is TGTGCCAGCAGCTCCTCGGGGGCAGGTTTTCAGCCCCAGCATTTT.

This clonotype occurred many times. The chain joins TRBV7-8 to TRBJ2-2; D unclear. Germline V gives CDR1 SGHVS, CDR2 FQNEAQ. The length of the CDR3 is 12 residues. The V end lost 2 bases, the J end lost 5 bases, and 3 bases lay between the germline ends. CDR3 protein: CASSLMTGELFF. The CDR3 nucleotides read TGTGCCAGCAGCTTAATGACCGGGGAGCTGTTTTTT.

This clonotype was seen a few times. The chain combines TRBV6-1 with TRBJ1-1, with D perhaps matching TRBD1 (5 bases). CDR1 is MNHNS, CDR2 SASEGT, per germline. Trimming left V 5 bases short and J 0 bases short, with 13 bases between. The CDR3 contains 15 residues. In DNA, the CDR3 is TGTGCCAGCAGTTATAAGCAGGGAGTGAACACTGAAGCTTTCTTT. Translating it yields CASSYKQGVNTEAFF.

The rearrangement uses TRBV20-1 and TRBJ1-5; D might be TRBD1 (5 bases). Germline V lookup: CDR1 DFQATT, CDR2 SNEGSKA (reference sequence). V shed 3 bases and J shed 0 bases, with 9 bases lying between them. This CDR3 is built from 14 residues. The CDR3, as DNA: TGCAGTGCTAGGCAGGGCAATAGCAATCAGCCCCAGCATTTT. As protein: CSARQGNSNQPQHF.

This clonotype was counted at least ten times. The gene calls are TRBV18 and TRBJ2-5; TRBD1 agrees at 11 bases. The CDR3 has 15 residues. With 5 bases clipped from V and 5 bases from J, the junction kept 7 bases outside the gene matches. The germline V gene encodes CDR1 KGHSH and CDR2 LQKENI. CDR3 nucleotide sequence: TGTGCCAGCTCATTTGGGACAGGGGGAACGGAGACCCAGTACTTC. It yields the protein CASSFGTGGTETQYF.

This clonotype turned up a few times. The genes are TRBV9 and TRBJ2-7; D is perhaps TRBD1 (6 bases). This CDR3 has 15 amino acids. Trimming took 1 base from V and 2 from J, leaving 13 bases between them. Germline V gene data show CDR1 as SGDLS and CDR2 as YYNGEE. CDR3 bases: TGTGCCAGCAGCGTATCCGGGACATCGACCTACGAGCAGTACTTC. Its translation is CASSVSGTSTYEQYF. The variable domain in full, with the rest retrieved from reference TRBV9 and TRBJ2-7, is DSGVTQTPKHLITATGQRVTLRCSPRSGDLSVYWYQQSLDQGLQFLIQYYNGEERAKGNILERFSAQQFPDLHSELNLSSLELGDSALYFCASSVSGTSTYEQYFGPGTRLTVT.

This clonotype was found many times. V usage is TRBV9 and J usage is TRBJ2-1; no clear D gene. V dropped 0 bases and J dropped 4 bases, with 5 bases sitting between them. This CDR3 is 13 amino acids long. Per germline, CDR1 SGDLS and CDR2 YYNGEE. The CDR3 sequence is CASSVGEYNEQFF. In DNA form, the CDR3 reads TGTGCCAGCAGCGTAGGGGAATACAATGAGCAGTTCTTC.

This clonotype was seen at least ten times. The genes are TRBV28 and TRBJ2-1, with 7 bases identical to TRBD2. The germline gives CDR1 MDHEN, CDR2 SYDVKM. V lost 6 bases and J lost 4; bases outside the gene matches: 9. CDR3 length: 15 residues. CDR3 sequence: CASRSGTTLYNEQFF. CDR3 nucleotide sequence: TGTGCCAGCAGATCCGGGACTACCCTTTACAATGAGCAGTTCTTC.

In this sample, this clonotype turned up a few times. V gene TRBV7-2 combines with J gene TRBJ2-2; no clear D. This CDR3 has 13 amino acids. Per the germline V gene, CDR1 is SGHTA and CDR2 is FQGNSA. The ends were cut back, 4 bases at V and 4 bases at J, with 7 bases in the middle. The CDR3 DNA sequence: TGTGCCAGCAGCTCGGGCATCACCGGGGAGCTGTTTTTT. This sequence encodes CASSSGITGELFF.

This clonotype has ten or more counts. The rearrangement uses TRBV27 and TRBJ2-7, with D possibly being TRBD1 (5 bases). The germline CDR1 and CDR2 sequences are MNHEY and SMNVEV (reference sequence). V was clipped by 6 bases and J by 2 bases, with 14 bases between them. CDR3 length: 14 amino acids. CDR3 amino acids: CASRNQGSTYEQYF. The CDR3 nucleotides are TGTGCCAGCAGAAATCAGGGTAGCACCTACGAGCAGTACTTC.